A single sample gave rise to the 9 T cell receptor beta chains below, sequenced in a study of OX40 agonist ivuxolimab in advanced cancers. Receptor libraries were prepared by the immunoSEQ multiplex PCR assay. TCRdb stores this immuneACCESS table with in-frame sequences only. Part of the clones is absent; in the studies checked, under half of the shortfall reflects unresolved V genes, and no reason is known for the rest. For this sample there are some 44,000 clones; approximately 80% appear just once. The biggest ten clones account for about 10% of the sample. The sample consisted of CD4+ or CD8+ T cells sorted from blood, taken in a trial of the OX40 agonist ivuxolimab. Source of these receptors: an adult with an advanced solid tumor such as melanoma, head and neck, liver or kidney cancer.

The chain has TRBV7-2 and TRBJ2-2, with D hard to call. V lost 3 bases, J lost 0 bases, and 8 bases lay in between. Per germline, CDR1 SGHTA and CDR2 FQGNSA. The CDR3 runs 15 residues. CDR3 sequence: CASSLSGSNTGELFF. The CDR3 region has the DNA TGTGCCAGCAGCTTGTCAGGTTCGAACACCGGGGAGCTGTTTTTT.

The rearrangement joins TRBV2 to TRBJ2-7; D ambiguous. CDR1 SNHLY and CDR2 FYNNEI come from the germline V gene. Between the trimmed V and J ends, which lost 7 bases and 3 bases, there was a span of 7 bases. CDR3 length: 11 residues. The CDR3 nucleotides read TGTGCCAGCACAATATTCTACGAGCAGTACTTC. Amino acids: CASTIFYEQYF.

The rearrangement links TRBV28 to TRBJ2-2, with D unresolved. The CDR3 sequence is 15 residues long. Germline V gene lookup returns CDR1 MDHEN and CDR2 SYDVKM. The V end was cut by 4 bases, the J end by 6 bases, with 15 bases between. This chain's CDR3 is CASSYTSEASGELFF. The CDR3 DNA follows: TGTGCCAGCAGTTATACCAGCGAAGCGTCCGGGGAGCTGTTTTTT. The variable domain in full, completed from reference TRBV28 and TRBJ2-2, reads DVKVTQSSRYLVKRTGEKVFLECVQDMDHENMFWYRQDPGLGLRLIYFSYDVKMKEKGDIPEGYSVSREKKERFSLILESASTNQTSMYLCASSYTSEASGELFFGEGSRLTVL.

The genes are TRBV6-5 and TRBJ2-1; TRBD2 matches at 9 bases. Germline values: CDR1 MNHEY, CDR2 SVGAGI. Germline trimming cut 6 bases from V and 7 bases from J; bases unmatched to any gene: 10. This CDR3 contains 15 residues. CDR3 region: CASSALSGSWNEQFF. The CDR3 DNA reads as TGTGCCAGCAGCGCACTTAGCGGGAGTTGGAATGAGCAGTTCTTC.

The V call is TRBV6-1, the J call TRBJ2-1; 7 bases are a match to TRBD2. After removal of 2 bases from V and 5 bases from J, the junction contained 6 bases not matched to a gene. Germline CDR1 MNHNS, CDR2 SASEGT. The CDR3 has 15 residues. The chain's CDR3 is CASSERAGVNNEQFF. The CDR3 nucleotides are TGTGCCAGCAGTGAAAGGGCGGGAGTCAACAATGAGCAGTTCTTC.

V usage is TRBV5-1 and J usage is TRBJ1-1; no definite D call. The germline V and J ends were trimmed by 0 bases and 0 bases, with 9 bases remaining between them. The CDR3 has 15 residues. Germline V lookup: CDR1 SGHRS, CDR2 YFSETQ. The CDR3 nucleotides read TGCGCCAGCAGCTTGGTGGGCGGAGTGAACACTGAAGCTTTCTTT. It yields the protein CASSLVGGVNTEAFF.

The chain recombines TRBV7-9 with TRBJ1-1; unclear D gene. CDR1 SEHNR and CDR2 FQNEAQ come from the germline V gene (reference sequence). The CDR3 totals 9 residues. Trimming shortened V by 7 bases and J by 6 bases, and 3 bases separated the two germline ends. The CDR3 spells CASTAEAFF. The CDR3 region has the DNA TGTGCCAGCACCGCTGAAGCTTTCTTT.

The chain combines TRBV19 with TRBJ2-5; 8 nucleotides agree with TRBD2. The J segment lost 5 bases and the V segment lost 3 bases, leaving 5 bases of the junction unmatched. The CDR3 runs to 14 residues. Germline lookup yields CDR1 LNHDA and CDR2 SQIVND (reference sequence). The CDR3 region is CASSIAGGRETQYF. The CDR3 bases are TGTGCCAGTAGTATTGCGGGAGGTCGGGAGACCCAGTACTTC.

DNA for the CDR3: TGTGCCAGCAGTTTAGCTAGCGGAACCTACGAGCAGTACTTC. Translated, it gives CASSLASGTYEQYF. The chain links TRBV28 to TRBJ2-7; 7 nucleotides align to TRBD2. This CDR3 has 14 amino acids. The J segment lost 2 bases and the V segment lost 2 bases, leaving 3 bases of the junction unmatched. Germline V gives CDR1 MDHEN, CDR2 SYDVKM. The full variable domain, with the rest looked up from reference TRBV28 and TRBJ2-7, is DVKVTQSSRYLVKRTGEKVFLECVQDMDHENMFWYRQDPGLGLRLIYFSYDVKMKEKGDIPEGYSVSREKKERFSLILESASTNQTSMYLCASSLASGTYEQYFGPGTRLTVT.